The clone carrying this T cell receptor (beta chain) was counted at least ten times. Its antigen is not known. The data originate from a study of T cells after yellow fever vaccination. Findings and caveats of the study: Post-booster repertoires again held most primary-vaccination clones (roughly 95% CD4, roughly 88% CD8).

Each CDR3 protein is one row after TCRdb ran MiXCR on the 5' RACE reads. The sample records about 130,000 distinct CDR3 sequences, nearly 7.5% being singletons. The CDR3 loop spans 15 amino acids. V lost 1 base to trimming and J lost 0 bases, with 11 bases between them. The V gene's germline CDR1 is SGDLS and CDR2 YYNGEE. Sequenced material: CD4+ T cells sorted from PBMCs, taken about 10 days after the first yellow fever vaccination. The origin of this receptor is a man in his late teens or twenties who received the YFV17D yellow fever vaccine. The rearrangement uses TRBV9 and TRBJ2-7; tentatively, D is TRBD1 (6 bases). CDR3 region: CASSVHQGPSYEQYF. The CDR3 coding sequence is TGTGCCAGCAGCGTACATCAGGGGCCCTCCTACGAGCAGTACTTC.